This T cell receptor beta chain was documented in a study of vaccination effects on CD4 cells after COVID-19. In the study overall: Participants were given two doses of BNT162b2 or mRNA-1273 vaccine. Both of the two convalescent patients gave a sample, one 16 days and one a week before vaccination. General study findings and limits: New vaccine-induced clones dominated post-vaccine spike-reactive clones in convalescents.

With regard to this clone: Its antigen is not identified.

The repertoire was sequenced with immunoSEQ multiplex PCR; TCRdb's copy has only in-frame clones and lacks some. Of around 46,000 clones in the sample, under 80% are singletons; the top ten hold 30% to 40%. Before sequencing, viral peptide pools were used by the ViraFEST assay to expand antigen-specific CD4+ T cells. When around nine days of culture had elapsed, CD4+ T cells were isolated. This person caught SARS-CoV-2 sometime from March to December 2020, and PCR testing confirmed the infection. Trimming removed 4 bases from V and 0 bases from J, with 28 bases in between. The length of the CDR3 is 20 residues. Germline V gene data show CDR1 as SQVTM and CDR2 as ANQGSEA.

The sequenced sample was CD4+ T cells from PBMCs cultured with a peptide pool, obtained before COVID-19 vaccination. This TCR was recovered from a human donor who had a prior SARS-CoV-2 infection. This sequence joins TRBV29-1 and TRBJ2-1; either TRBD1 or TRBD2 may supply D (5 bases each). The CDR3 DNA reads TGCAGCGTTGTGGATCGCCCAGGGCAGCGGACCCGGAGCTCCTACAATGAGCAGTTCTTC. Residues: CSVVDRPGQRTRSSYNEQFF.